This T cell receptor beta chain was obtained from a study of post-analysis software for immune sequencing data. Study-wide context: Secondary progressive, relapsing-remitting and progressive-relapsing multiple sclerosis were among the included disease courses.

From germline, CDR1 is MGHDK and CDR2 SYGVNS. The CDR3 has 14 residues. Unique molecular identifiers were built into the TCR beta cDNA libraries. With 1 to 10 million T cells as the source, 400,000 to 550,000 cDNA molecules resulted. Each CDR3 protein is one row after TCRdb ran MiXCR on the PCR reads. The profile shows 740,000 or so distinct CDR3 sequences, approximately 53% of them singletons. Of note for this clonotype: As yet, its antigen is unknown.

Study-level findings and limits: Compared against controls, patients with multiple sclerosis displayed significantly lower normalized Chao1 diversity. The authors found that F measure strongly co-clustered same-batch samples. Patients showed TRBV5-6, TRBV5-1 and TRBV20-1 among five TRBV segments more frequent than in controls.

The TCR sequence derives from a girl aged 5-17 years with multiple sclerosis. Sequences were obtained from blood. The chain combines TRBV25-1 with TRBJ2-5, with 9 bases fitting TRBD1. The end of the DNA aligns better with TRBJ2-4, so the J call may be wrong. Here the CDR3 reads CASSDFGQGNIQYF. The CDR3 DNA reads as TGTGCCAGCAGTGATTTCGGACAGGGGAACATTCAGTACTTC.